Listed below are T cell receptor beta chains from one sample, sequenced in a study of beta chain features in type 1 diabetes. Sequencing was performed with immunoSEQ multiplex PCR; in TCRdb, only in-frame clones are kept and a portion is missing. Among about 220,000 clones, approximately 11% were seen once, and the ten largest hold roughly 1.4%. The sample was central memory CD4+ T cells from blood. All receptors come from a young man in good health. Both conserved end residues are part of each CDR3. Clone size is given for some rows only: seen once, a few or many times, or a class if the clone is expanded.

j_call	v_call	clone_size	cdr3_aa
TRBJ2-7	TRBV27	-	CASSLGRSTYEQYF
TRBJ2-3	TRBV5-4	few	CASSWTGTSTDTQYF
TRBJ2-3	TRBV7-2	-	CASSPLGTASTDTQYF
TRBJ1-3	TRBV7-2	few	CASSRDVSGNTIYF
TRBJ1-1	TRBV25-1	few	CASSALKGGDTEAFF
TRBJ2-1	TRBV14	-	CASSQLTTAGRQFF
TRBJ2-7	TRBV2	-	CASSPPGDSSYEQYF
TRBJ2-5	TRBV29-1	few	CSVQRGGRTQYF
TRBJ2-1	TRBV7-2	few	CASSLGPPHNEQFF
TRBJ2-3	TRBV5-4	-	CASSLEREAGSTQYF
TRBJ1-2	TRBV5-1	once	CASSDRDRALGYGYTF
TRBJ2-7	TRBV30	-	CAWSVRPGGEQYF
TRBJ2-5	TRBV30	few	CAWSVGTGRFLETQYF
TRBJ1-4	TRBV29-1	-	CSVYTSAAEKLFF
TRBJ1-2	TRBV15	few	CATSRGRGEGYTF
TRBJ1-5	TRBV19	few	CASSIRGMGNQPQHF
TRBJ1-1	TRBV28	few	CASYVRTNTEAFF
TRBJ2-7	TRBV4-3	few	CASSLSLAEEQYF
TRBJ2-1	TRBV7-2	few	CASSLAKGNEQFF
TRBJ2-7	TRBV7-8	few	CASSSVDRGRSDEQYF
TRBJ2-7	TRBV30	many	CAWTGIGGTPSEQYF
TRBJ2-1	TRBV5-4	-	CASSLGGLALSYNEQFF